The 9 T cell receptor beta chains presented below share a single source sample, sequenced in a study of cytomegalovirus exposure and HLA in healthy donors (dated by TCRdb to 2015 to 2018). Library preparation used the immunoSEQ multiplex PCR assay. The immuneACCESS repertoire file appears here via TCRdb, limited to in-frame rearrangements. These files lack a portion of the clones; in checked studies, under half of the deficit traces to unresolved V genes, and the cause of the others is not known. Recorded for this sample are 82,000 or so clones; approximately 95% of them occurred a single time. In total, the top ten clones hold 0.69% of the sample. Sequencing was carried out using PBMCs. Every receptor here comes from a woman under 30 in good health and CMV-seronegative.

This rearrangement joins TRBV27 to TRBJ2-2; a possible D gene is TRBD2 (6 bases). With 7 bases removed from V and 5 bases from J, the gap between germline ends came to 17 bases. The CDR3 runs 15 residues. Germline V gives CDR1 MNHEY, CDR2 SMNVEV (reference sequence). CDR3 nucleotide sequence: TGTGCCAGCAAGAAGGGACTGAAGGGGACCGGGGAGCTGTTTTTT. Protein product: CASKKGLKGTGELFF.

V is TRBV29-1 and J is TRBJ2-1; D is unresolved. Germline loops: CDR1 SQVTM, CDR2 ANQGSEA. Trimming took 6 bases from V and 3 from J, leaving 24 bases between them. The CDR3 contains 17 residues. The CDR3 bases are TGCAGCGTCCCACCCCCTAAGAGTGACTTTATCTACAATGAGCAGTTCTTC. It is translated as CSVPPPKSDFIYNEQFF.

DNA of the CDR3: TGTGCCAGCAGCAGACTAGCGGGAGAGGACGAGCAGTACTTC. It is translated as CASSRLAGEDEQYF. V usage is TRBV5-4 and J usage is TRBJ2-7; 12 bases align to TRBD2. The germline V gene encodes CDR1 SGHNT and CDR2 YYREEE (reference sequence). Trimming at V came to 4 bases and at J to 5 bases, leaving 4 bases not matched to a gene. This CDR3 contains 14 residues. Filled out from reference TRBV5-4 and TRBJ2-7, the complete variable domain reads ETGVTQSPTHLIKTRGQQVTLRCSSQSGHNTVSWYQQALGQGPQFIFQYYREEENGRGNFPPRFSGLQFPNYSSELNVNALELDDSALYLCASSRLAGEDEQYFGPGTRLTVT.

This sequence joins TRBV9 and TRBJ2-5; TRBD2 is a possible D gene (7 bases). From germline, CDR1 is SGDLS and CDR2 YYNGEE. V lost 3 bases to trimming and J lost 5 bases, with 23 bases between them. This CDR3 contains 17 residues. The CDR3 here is CASSAGGGDRPRETQYF. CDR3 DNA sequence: TGTGCCAGCAGCGCCGGCGGGGGCGACAGGCCGAGGGAGACCCAGTACTTC. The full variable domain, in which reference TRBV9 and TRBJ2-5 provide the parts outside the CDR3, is DSGVTQTPKHLITATGQRVTLRCSPRSGDLSVYWYQQSLDQGLQFLIQYYNGEERAKGNILERFSAQQFPDLHSELNLSSLELGDSALYFCASSAGGGDRPRETQYFGPGTRLLVL.

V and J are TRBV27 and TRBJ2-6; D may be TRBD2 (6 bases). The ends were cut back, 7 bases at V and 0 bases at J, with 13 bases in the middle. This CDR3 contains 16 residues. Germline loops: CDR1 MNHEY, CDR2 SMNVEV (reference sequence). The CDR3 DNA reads TGTGCCAGCACGCACGGAGGGATCTCTGGGGCCAACGTCCTGACTTTC. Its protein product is CASTHGGISGANVLTF.

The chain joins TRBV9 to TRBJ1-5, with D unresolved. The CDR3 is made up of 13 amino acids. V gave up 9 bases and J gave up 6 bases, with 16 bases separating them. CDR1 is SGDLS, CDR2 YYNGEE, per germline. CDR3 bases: TGTGCCAAACTTGGGGAGCTGGGTCAGCCCCAGCATTTT. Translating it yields CAKLGELGQPQHF.

This CDR3 reads CASSRDPASGGKDTQYF. The CDR3 DNA follows: TGTGCCAGCAGCCGAGACCCGGCTAGCGGGGGGAAAGATACGCAGTATTTT. This chain connects TRBV7-2 to TRBJ2-3; 11 positions match TRBD2. Germline V gives CDR1 SGHTA, CDR2 FQGNSA. The CDR3 totals 17 residues. Trimming cost V 5 bases and J 5 bases; bases outside gene matches: 12.

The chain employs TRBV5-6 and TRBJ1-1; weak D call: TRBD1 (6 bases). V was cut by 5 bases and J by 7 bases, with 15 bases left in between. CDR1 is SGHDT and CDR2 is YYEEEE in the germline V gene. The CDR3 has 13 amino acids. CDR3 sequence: CASSIQGPSEAFF. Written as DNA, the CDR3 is TGTGCCAGCAGTATTCAGGGGCCGAGTGAAGCTTTCTTT.

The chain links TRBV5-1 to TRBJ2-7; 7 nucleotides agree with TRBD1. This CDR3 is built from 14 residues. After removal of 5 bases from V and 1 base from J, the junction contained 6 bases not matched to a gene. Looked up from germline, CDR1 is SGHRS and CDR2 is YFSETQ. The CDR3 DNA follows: TGCGCCAGCAGTCCGCCGGGACAGTCCTACGAGCAGTACTTC. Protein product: CASSPPGQSYEQYF.